The 31 T cell receptor beta chains below were found in one sample sequenced in a study of blood T cell repertoires in COVID-19. Profiling relied on immunoSEQ multiplex PCR, and the TCRdb table lists in-frame clones only, not all of them. This repertoire shows about 400,000 clones, approximately 85% found once; its top ten account for more than 2%. The sequenced sample consisted of PBMCs or T cells enriched from blood (not recorded which). The receptors here all came from a woman between 35 and 50 years old with acute COVID-19.

The chain combines TRBV5-1 with TRBJ1-1; no clear D gene. The CDR3 totals 14 residues. V lost 0 bases and J lost 7, with 13 bases in between. Germline CDR1 is SGHRS and CDR2 is YFSETQ. This CDR3 is CASSLGGEQGEAFF. In nucleotides, the CDR3 is TGCGCCAGCAGCTTGGGCGGTGAACAAGGTGAAGCTTTCTTT.

The rearrangement links TRBV5-6 to TRBJ1-3; D unclear. Germline CDR1 SGHDT, CDR2 YYEEEE. V lost 1 base and J 0 bases, leaving 5 bases between the germline ends. CDR3 length equals 14 residues. This chain's CDR3 is CASSLLYSGNTIYF. The CDR3 coding sequence is TGTGCCAGCAGCTTGCTGTACTCTGGAAACACCATATATTTT.

This clone was counted between two and nine times. This chain uses TRBV5-1 with TRBJ2-7, with 10 bases fitting TRBD2. J lost 3 bases, V lost 4 bases, and 16 bases had no gene match. This CDR3 is built from 18 residues. Germline CDR1 is SGHRS and CDR2 is YFSETQ. The CDR3 bases are TGCGCCAGCAGCCCATGGGGGCTAGCGGGGGCCTTCCTCTACGAGCAGTACTTC. This translates into CASSPWGLAGAFLYEQYF.

This chain uses TRBV19 with TRBJ1-5; D may be TRBD1 (5 bases). Germline V gene sequence: CDR1 LNHDA, CDR2 SQIVND (reference sequence). Between the trimmed V and J ends, which lost 11 bases and 2 bases, there was a span of 10 bases. The CDR3 runs 12 residues. CDR3 in amino acids: CAVGVGNQPQHF. In DNA, the CDR3 is TGTGCCGTAGGGGTGGGCAATCAGCCCCAGCATTTT.

The chain is built from TRBV19 and TRBJ1-5; TRBD1 matches 10 bases. V shed 3 bases and J 7 bases; nucleotides not matched to a gene: 9. Germline CDR1 and CDR2: LNHDA and SQIVND (reference sequence). The CDR3 has 16 residues. The CDR3 DNA reads as TGTGCCAGTAGTATCCGGGACAGGGGTTTAGGGCAGCCCCAGCATTTT. The encoded protein is CASSIRDRGLGQPQHF.

The chain employs TRBV6-5 and TRBJ2-7; TRBD1 agrees at 9 bases. Germline CDR1 and CDR2: MNHEY and SVGAGI. There are 16 residues in the CDR3. V shed 0 bases and J 3 bases; nucleotides not matched to a gene: 6. CDR3 bases: TGTGCCAGCAGTTACTCATCGGGACAGGGTTTCTACGAGCAGTACTTC. This gives the protein CASSYSSGQGFYEQYF.

The rearrangement uses TRBV7-8 and TRBJ1-4; 8 nucleotides align to TRBD1. V was pared by 5 bases and J by 8 bases, with 10 bases of the junction left unmatched. The CDR3 loop spans 15 amino acids. The germline gives CDR1 SGHVS, CDR2 FQNEAQ. CDR3 nucleotides: TGTGCCAGCAGCCCCCGTACAGGGGGAGAGGAAAAACTGTTTTTT. Translating it yields CASSPRTGGEEKLFF.

This rearrangement joins TRBV19 to TRBJ1-2; D unresolved. This CDR3 has 18 amino acids. V was trimmed by 7 bases and J by 4 bases, leaving 28 bases between them. Germline V CDR1 and CDR2: LNHDA, SQIVND (reference sequence). The CDR3 nucleotides read TGTGCCAGTATAATCCCAATCGACGACACTCCCGTGGGCTATGGCTACACCTTC. It is translated as CASIIPIDDTPVGYGYTF.

This rearrangement joins TRBV2 to TRBJ1-5; 7 bases are a match to TRBD1. CDR3 length equals 15 residues. V shed 0 bases and J 4 bases; nucleotides not matched to a gene: 3. The germline V gene has CDR1 SNHLY and CDR2 FYNNEI. The CDR3 here is CASSEAMGQNQPQHF. The CDR3 DNA follows: TGTGCCAGCAGTGAAGCGATGGGACAGAATCAGCCCCAGCATTTT.

J is TRBJ1-6 and V is TRBV11-2, with a possible D match to TRBD1 (5 bases). This CDR3 region has 15 residues. With 2 bases removed from V and 5 bases from J, the gap between germline ends came to 10 bases. CDR1 is SGHAT, CDR2 FQNNGV, per germline. The CDR3 spells CASSLRAGDNSPLHF. CDR3 bases: TGTGCCAGCAGCTTAAGGGCGGGGGATAATTCACCCCTCCACTTT.

The chain has TRBV3-1 (or the pseudogene TRBV3-2) and TRBJ2-7; 11 positions agree with TRBD2. V lost 6 bases to trimming and J lost 2 bases; unmatched junction nucleotides: 6. The CDR3 is 15 residues long. The germline gives CDR1 LGHDT, CDR2 YNNKEL (reference sequence). CDR3 nucleotide sequence: TGTGCCAGCAGTTCTCTAGCGGGGGGCACCTACGAGCAGTACTTC. It encodes CASSSLAGGTYEQYF.

This chain uses TRBV6-1 with TRBJ2-5, with 8 bases that match TRBD2. This CDR3 has 14 residues. The V and J ends lost 3 bases and 4 bases, in that order; junction bases with no gene match: 4. From germline, CDR1 is MNHNS and CDR2 SASEGT. The CDR3 nucleotides read TGTGCCAGCAGTGACGGGGGGGTGGGAGAGACCCAGTACTTC. This sequence encodes CASSDGGVGETQYF.

The CDR3 is CAWSVQAAETQYF. The CDR3 bases are TGTGCCTGGAGTGTACAAGCGGCAGAGACCCAGTACTTC. The J gene is TRBJ2-5, the V gene TRBV30; the D gene is possibly TRBD2 (5 bases). The CDR3 has 13 residues. V lost 0 bases, J lost 4 bases, and 9 bases lay in between. Germline CDR1 GTSNPN, CDR2 SVGIG (reference sequence). Looking up the rest from reference TRBV30 and TRBJ2-5 gives the full variable domain: SQTIHQWPATLVQPVGSPLSLECTVEGTSNPNLYWYRQAAGRGLQLLFYSVGIGQISSEVPQNLSASRPQDRQFILSSKKLLLSDSGFYLCAWSVQAAETQYFGPGTRLLVL.

This clone was detected only once. The chain couples TRBV27 to TRBJ2-2, with 7 bases that match TRBD1. Germline CDR1 reads MNHEY; CDR2 reads SMNVEV (reference sequence). The V and J ends lost 3 bases and 6 bases, in that order; junction bases with no gene match: 1. The CDR3 extends over 13 amino acids. The CDR3 protein is CASSFRGSGELFF. The CDR3 DNA reads TGTGCCAGCAGTTTCAGGGGGTCCGGGGAGCTGTTTTTT.

DNA of the CDR3: TGTGCCAGCAGCCCCCGACTAGCGGGGATGGAAACCGAGCAGTTCTTC. This sequence encodes CASSPRLAGMETEQFF. The chain carries TRBV11-2 and TRBJ2-1; 11 nucleotides line up with TRBD2. V was pared by 5 bases and J by 10 bases, with 13 bases of the junction left unmatched. Germline CDR1 reads SGHAT; CDR2 reads FQNNGV. The CDR3 spans 16 residues.

The gene calls are TRBV11-2 and TRBJ2-7, with 7 bases fitting TRBD1. V lost 0 bases and J lost 3; bases outside the gene matches: 5. Per germline, CDR1 SGHAT and CDR2 FQNNGV. This CDR3 contains 15 residues. This chain's CDR3 is CASSLEDRPLYEQYF. The CDR3 DNA reads as TGTGCCAGCAGCTTAGAGGACAGGCCCCTCTACGAGCAGTACTTC.

The rearrangement links TRBV4-1 to TRBJ2-7; 7 bases map to TRBD2. Germline lookup yields CDR1 MGHRA and CDR2 YSYEKL. CDR3 length equals 14 residues. Trimming cost V 0 bases and J 6 bases; bases outside gene matches: 5. CDR3 sequence: CASSQELRGSEQYF. The CDR3 region has the DNA TGCGCCAGCAGCCAAGAACTTCGCGGGAGCGAGCAGTACTTC.

This chain links TRBV9 with TRBJ2-2, with 7 bases aligning to TRBD2. Germline-derived CDR1 and CDR2 are SGDLS and YYNGEE. The CDR3 has 13 residues. V trimming: 2 bases; J trimming: 6 bases; junction bases outside the gene matches: 1. The CDR3, as DNA: TGTGCCAGCAGCGTCACTAGCGCCGGGGAGCTGTTTTTT. It encodes CASSVTSAGELFF.

The table lists this clone with a count of one. This chain uses TRBV5-1 with TRBJ2-3; 8 bases match TRBD1. Trimming at V came to 1 base and at J to 3 bases, leaving 4 bases not matched to a gene. The germline gives CDR1 SGHRS, CDR2 YFSETQ. The CDR3 spans 15 residues. This CDR3 is CASSLTGQGTDTQYF. In DNA, the CDR3 is TGCGCCAGCAGCTTGACCGGACAGGGAACAGATACGCAGTATTTT.

The chain couples TRBV11-2 to TRBJ2-7; TRBD2 aligns across 8 bases. Germline values: CDR1 SGHAT, CDR2 FQNNGV. The V segment lost 5 bases and the J segment 4 bases; nucleotides outside the gene matches: 10. The CDR3 spans 15 residues. This CDR3 reads CASSPLERGKYEQYF. Here the CDR3 DNA reads TGTGCCAGCAGCCCCCTCGAGCGGGGGAAATACGAGCAGTACTTC.

The chain carries TRBV9 and TRBJ1-3; D call uncertain. This CDR3 spans 14 amino acids. V lost 3 bases, J lost 1 base, and 8 bases lay in between. Germline loops: CDR1 SGDLS, CDR2 YYNGEE. CDR3 amino acids: CASSADISGNTIYF. CDR3 sequence (DNA): TGTGCCAGCAGCGCTGACATTTCTGGAAACACCATATATTTT.

Only a few counts were recorded for this clone. The chain links TRBV7-6 to TRBJ2-5; possibly TRBD2 for D (6 bases). The ends were cut back, 0 bases at V and 5 bases at J, with 13 bases in the middle. CDR1 is SGHVS and CDR2 is FNYEAQ in the germline V gene. The CDR3 length is 15 residues. CDR3 amino acids: CASSLAGGWMETQYF. CDR3 DNA sequence: TGTGCCAGCAGCTTAGCCGGGGGTTGGATGGAGACCCAGTACTTC.

The chain combines TRBV5-1 with TRBJ2-2; D is unclear. Germline V gives CDR1 SGHRS, CDR2 YFSETQ. The length of the CDR3 is 15 residues. V shed 4 bases and J shed 1 base, with 11 bases lying between them. The CDR3 DNA reads TGCGCCAGCAGCATAGACACCTGGAACACCGGGGAGCTGTTTTTT. As protein: CASSIDTWNTGELFF.

The chain carries TRBV6-1 and TRBJ2-1, with TRBD2 identical over 14 bases. The junction had 7 bases not matched to a gene; V was cut back by 4 bases and J by 8 bases. CDR1 and CDR2 from the germline V gene are MNHNS and SASEGT. The CDR3 spans 16 residues. The CDR3: CASSGRLAGGFDEQFF. In DNA, the CDR3 is TGTGCCAGCAGTGGCAGACTAGCGGGGGGGTTCGATGAGCAGTTCTTC.

The rearrangement links TRBV10-3 to TRBJ1-1, with TRBD1 matching 8 bases. Trimming cost V 6 bases and J 5 bases; bases outside gene matches: 5. The CDR3 is made up of 13 amino acids. Germline V gene data show CDR1 as ENHRY and CDR2 as SYGVKD. For the CDR3, the DNA is TGTGCCATCAGACTGGACAGGGCGACTGAAGCTTTCTTT. Translating it yields CAIRLDRATEAFF.

This clone has a single count. The chain joins TRBV13 to TRBJ1-2; a possible D gene is TRBD1 (5 bases). CDR1 and CDR2 (germline): PRHDT, FYEKMQ (reference sequence). This CDR3 is 14 amino acids long. V lost 3 bases, J lost 6 bases, and 14 bases lay in between. CDR3 sequence: CASSFQGGINGYTF. In DNA, the CDR3 is TGTGCCAGCAGCTTCCAGGGAGGAATAAATGGCTACACCTTC. Filled out from reference TRBV13 and TRBJ1-2, the complete variable domain reads AAGVIQSPRHLIKEKRETATLKCYPIPRHDTVYWYQQGPGQDPQFLISFYEKMQSDKGSIPDRFSAQQFSDYHSELNMSSLELGDSALYFCASSFQGGINGYTFGSGTRLTVV.

The chain recombines TRBV5-1 with TRBJ1-1, with 8 bases aligning to TRBD1. V lost 3 bases, J lost 0 bases, and 7 bases stayed unmatched. The CDR3 is 16 amino acids. Germline V gene lookup returns CDR1 SGHRS and CDR2 YFSETQ. The CDR3 is CASSSGGARMNTEAFF. CDR3 in DNA: TGCGCCAGCAGCTCAGGGGGCGCCAGGATGAACACTGAAGCTTTCTTT. The full variable domain, with the rest looked up from reference TRBV5-1 and TRBJ1-1, is KAGVTQTPRYLIKTRGQQVTLSCSPISGHRSVSWYQQTPGQGLQFLFEYFSETQRNKGNFPGRFSGRQFSNSRSEMNVSTLELGDSALYLCASSSGGARMNTEAFFGQGTRLTVV.

This chain connects TRBV19 to TRBJ1-1; D remains unclear. The CDR3 consists of 16 residues. Trimming stripped 8 bases from V and 0 bases from J, with 19 bases between. Germline loops: CDR1 LNHDA, CDR2 SQIVND (reference sequence). The CDR3 spells CASRNYMTLMNTEAFF. The CDR3 DNA is TGTGCCAGTCGAAACTATATGACTCTAATGAACACTGAAGCTTTCTTT.

This clone came up once. This chain links TRBV12-3 or TRBV12-4 with TRBJ1-1; D unclear. The length of the CDR3 is 13 residues. The V and J ends lost 2 bases and 3 bases respectively, with 7 bases between them. CDR3 amino acids: CASSLSSDTEAFF. The DNA of the CDR3 is TGTGCCAGCAGTTTAAGCTCCGACACTGAAGCTTTCTTT.

The V gene is TRBV19, the J gene TRBJ2-5; TRBD1 matches 7 bases. Germline V lookup: CDR1 LNHDA, CDR2 SQIVND (reference sequence). There are 15 residues in the CDR3. V lost 4 bases, J lost 5 bases, and 10 bases stayed unmatched. The CDR3 spells CASSTETGFGETQYF. The CDR3 DNA is TGTGCCAGTAGTACCGAGACAGGGTTCGGGGAGACCCAGTACTTC.

V usage is TRBV5-1 and J usage is TRBJ2-7; TRBD2 agrees at 9 bases. CDR1 is SGHRS and CDR2 is YFSETQ in the germline V gene. This CDR3 is built from 14 residues. The V and J ends lost 3 bases and 7 bases, in that order; junction bases with no gene match: 8. The CDR3 loop reads CASSYSGGPGEQYF. The CDR3 nucleotides are TGCGCCAGCAGCTACAGCGGGGGGCCGGGAGAGCAGTACTTC.